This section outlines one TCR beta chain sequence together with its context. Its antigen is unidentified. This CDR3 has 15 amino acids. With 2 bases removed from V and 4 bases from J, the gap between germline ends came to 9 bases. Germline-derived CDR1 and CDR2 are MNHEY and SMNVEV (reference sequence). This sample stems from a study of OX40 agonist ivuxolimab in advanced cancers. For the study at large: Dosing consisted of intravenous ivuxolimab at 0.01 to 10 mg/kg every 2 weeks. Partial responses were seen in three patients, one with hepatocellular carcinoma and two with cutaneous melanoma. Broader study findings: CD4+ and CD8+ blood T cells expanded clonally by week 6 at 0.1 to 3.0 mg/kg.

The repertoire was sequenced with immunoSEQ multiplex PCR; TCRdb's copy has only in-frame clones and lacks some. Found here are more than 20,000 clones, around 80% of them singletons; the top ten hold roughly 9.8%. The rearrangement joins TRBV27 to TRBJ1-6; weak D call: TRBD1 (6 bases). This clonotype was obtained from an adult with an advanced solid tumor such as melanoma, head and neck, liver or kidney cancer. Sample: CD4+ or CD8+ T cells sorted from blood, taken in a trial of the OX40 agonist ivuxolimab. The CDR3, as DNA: TGTGCCAGCAGTTTACAGGGACAATATAATTCACCCCTCCACTTT. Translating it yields CASSLQGQYNSPLHF.